These T cell receptor beta chains were read from a single sample in a study of blood T cell repertoires in COVID-19. Produced via immunoSEQ multiplex PCR; TCRdb's table is partial and in-frame only. The sample has 80,000 or so clones, 65% to 90% seen once. Material for sequencing was peripheral blood. These receptors were collected from a man over 45 with COVID-19, enrolled during active disease. CDR3s include the opening cysteine and the closing phenylalanine or tryptophan. The D gene is left open where the match is weak. Clone size, where shown, is once, few, many, or a class for clones that have expanded.

V: TRBV5-5; J: TRBJ2-5; D: .; size: .; CDR3: CASSYRTAQETQYF; DNA: TGTGCCAGCAGCTATCGGACAGCCCAAGAGACCCAGTACTTC
V: TRBV4-2; J: TRBJ1-4; D: .; size: .; CDR3: CASSQEREKLFF; DNA: TGTGCCAGCAGCCAAGAGCGAGAAAAACTGTTTTTT
V: TRBV28; J: TRBJ2-7; D: .; size: .; CDR3: CASSFVTLPYEQYF; DNA: TGTGCCAGCAGTTTCGTGACATTACCCTACGAGCAGTACTTC
V: TRBV4-3; J: TRBJ1-1; D: .; size: .; CDR3: CASSQDNSNTEAFF; DNA: TGCGCCAGCAGCCAAGATAACAGCAACACTGAAGCTTTCTTT
V: TRBV5-6; J: TRBJ1-2; D: TRBD1; size: few; CDR3: CASSAGTGVYGYTF; DNA: TGTGCCAGCAGCGCGGGGACAGGGGTTTATGGCTACACCTTC
V: TRBV18; J: TRBJ1-3; D: .; size: .; CDR3: CASSRGGLGSGNTIYF; DNA: TGTGCCAGCTCACGAGGCGGATTAGGCTCTGGAAACACCATATATTTT
V: TRBV10-3; J: TRBJ1-2; D: .; size: .; CDR3: CAITSAGDNGYTF; DNA: TGTGCCATCACCTCGGCAGGGGACAATGGCTACACCTTC
V: TRBV28; J: TRBJ2-7; D: TRBD2; size: .; CDR3: CASSSRRGAGGADYEQYF; DNA: TGTGCCAGCAGCTCCCGCCGGGGAGCGGGAGGGGCGGACTACGAGCAGTACTTC
V: TRBV7-2; J: TRBJ2-4; D: .; size: .; CDR3: CASSAPGGTAKNIQYF; DNA: TGTGCCAGCAGTGCGCCTGGCGGGACGGCCAAAAACATTCAGTACTTC
V: TRBV2; J: TRBJ1-2; D: TRBD1; size: once; CDR3: CASSRDSNYGYTF; DNA: TGTGCCAGCAGCCGGGACAGCAACTATGGCTACACCTTC
V: TRBV30; J: TRBJ2-7; D: TRBD2; size: .; CDR3: CAWRPSGTYEQYF; DNA: TGTGCCTGGAGGCCTAGCGGAACCTACGAGCAGTACTTC
V: TRBV5-1; J: TRBJ1-3; D: .; size: few; CDR3: CASSLGGTRSGNTIYF; DNA: TGCGCCAGCAGCTTGGGAGGAACACGCTCTGGAAACACCATATATTTT
V: TRBV5-1; J: TRBJ2-1; D: .; size: .; CDR3: CASSPAGLNNEQFF; DNA: TGCGCCAGCAGCCCCGCGGGACTGAACAATGAGCAGTTCTTC
V: TRBV5-1; J: TRBJ2-3; D: TRBD2; size: .; CDR3: CASSLKLAGVGTDTQYF; DNA: TGCGCCAGCAGCTTGAAACTAGCGGGAGTGGGCACAGATACGCAGTATTTT
V: TRBV19; J: TRBJ1-2; D: TRBD1; size: once; CDR3: CASRADRGIYGYTF; DNA: TGTGCCAGTAGGGCGGACAGGGGAATCTATGGCTACACCTTC
V: TRBV7-9; J: TRBJ2-5; D: .; size: .; CDR3: CASSLEVHRETQYF; DNA: TGTGCCAGCAGCTTAGAGGTCCACAGGGAGACCCAGTACTTC
V: TRBV2; J: TRBJ1-4; D: .; size: .; CDR3: CASRGSRTNEKLFF; DNA: TGTGCCAGCAGGGGGAGCCGAACTAATGAAAAACTGTTTTTT
V: TRBV5-6; J: TRBJ1-6; D: TRBD1; size: .; CDR3: CASSYGTGESSYNSPLHF; DNA: TGTGCCAGCAGCTACGGGACAGGAGAAAGTTCCTATAATTCACCCCTCCACTTT
V: TRBV30; J: TRBJ2-7; D: .; size: .; CDR3: CAWSGLSEQYF; DNA: TGTGCCTGGAGTGGGCTGTCCGAGCAGTACTTC
V: TRBV5-4; J: TRBJ1-1; D: TRBD1; size: .; CDR3: CASSFQDREYTEAFF; DNA: TGTGCCAGCAGCTTCCAGGACAGGGAGTACACTGAAGCTTTCTTT
V: TRBV10-3; J: TRBJ1-3; D: .; size: .; CDR3: CAISGPGLGNTIYF; DNA: TGTGCCATCAGTGGGCCGGGGTTAGGAAACACCATATATTTT
V: TRBV5-1; J: TRBJ2-1; D: TRBD2; size: once; CDR3: CASSPWTSGNNEQFF; DNA: TGCGCCAGCAGCCCCTGGACTAGCGGGAACAATGAGCAGTTCTTC
V: TRBV6-4; J: TRBJ1-6; D: .; size: .; CDR3: CASSDTGGANSPLHF; DNA: TGTGCCAGCAGTGACACGGGGGGAGCGAATTCACCCCTCCACTTT